The rows below give T cell receptor beta chains drawn from one sample of a study of blood T cell repertoires in COVID-19. The table came from immunoSEQ multiplex PCR; TCRdb's copy has only in-frame clones and leaves some out. The table records 250,000 to 300,000 clones, about 89% of them present only once. The sequencing sample was made of PBMCs or T cells enriched from blood (not recorded which). The receptors shown here come from a woman aged 40 to 55 who had recovered from COVID-19. Each CDR3 is given with its conserved first and last residue. Each record gives: V gene, D gene, clone size, CDR3 length, J gene, CDR3 DNA, CDR3 protein. A D gene is named only where the DNA matches it firmly. A clone size is listed for some rows: how often the clone was seen (once, few, many), or a class if it is expanded.

>TRBV3-1/TRBV3-2|TRBD1|NA|13|TRBJ1-1
TGTGCCAGCAGCCAAGCCAGGGGGACTGAAGCTTTCTTT
CASSQARGTEAFF
>TRBV5-1|NA|NA|15|TRBJ1-3
TGCGCCAGCAGCGCGGACCGGGGTCCTGGAAACACCATATATTTT
CASSADRGPGNTIYF
>TRBV19|TRBD1|NA|11|TRBJ1-1
TGTGCCACCGACAGGGACACTGAAGCTTTCTTT
CATDRDTEAFF
>TRBV19|NA|NA|15|TRBJ2-1
TGTGCCAGTAGTCCCACTTCGACAGGAAACAATGAGCAGTTCTTC
CASSPTSTGNNEQFF
>TRBV11-1|NA|NA|13|TRBJ2-1
TGTGCCAGCAGCTTAGGTAACGGGTATGAGCAGTTCTTC
CASSLGNGYEQFF
>TRBV27|NA|NA|14|TRBJ1-6
TGTGCCAGCAGCCCGTCAGGTTACAATTCACCCCTCCACTTT
CASSPSGYNSPLHF
>TRBV25-1|NA|NA|14|TRBJ1-1
TGTGCCAGCAGTCCCCAGGGGAAAGGCACTGAAGCTTTCTTT
CASSPQGKGTEAFF
>TRBV30|NA|few|16|TRBJ2-5
TGTGCCTGGAGTACGAGCAGGACAGCCTTTCAAGAGACCCAGTACTTC
CAWSTSRTAFQETQYF
>TRBV7-6|NA|NA|15|TRBJ1-1
TGTGCCAGCAGCCCACGCAGAGGATTGAACACTGAAGCTTTCTTT
CASSPRRGLNTEAFF
>TRBV3-1/TRBV3-2|TRBD2|NA|17|TRBJ2-7
TGTGCCAGCAGCCAAGATGGACTAGCGGGGGTCCCCTACGAGCAGTACTTC
CASSQDGLAGVPYEQYF
>TRBV21-1|NA|NA|18|TRBJ1-5
TGTGCCAGCAGCGGATGCCCTAGCGGACACCATACCGATCAGCCCCAGCATTTT
CASSGCPSGHHTDQPQHF
>TRBV23-1|TRBD1|NA|15|TRBJ2-7
TGCGCCAGCAGTAGCCGTGGGACAGGGGGCGGAGAGCAGTACTTC
CASSSRGTGGGEQYF
>TRBV11-2|NA|NA|15|TRBJ2-3
TGTGCCAGCAGGACCACAGGGACCCGCACAGATACGCAGTATTTT
CASRTTGTRTDTQYF
>TRBV4-2|TRBD1|NA|14|TRBJ2-7
TGTGCCAGCAGCCGACCGGGACAGGGGGTCGAGCAGTACTTC
CASSRPGQGVEQYF
>TRBV5-4|NA|NA|12|TRBJ2-7
TGTGCCAGCAGCCCCGGGTCCTACGAGCAGTACTTC
CASSPGSYEQYF
>TRBV19|TRBD1|NA|15|TRBJ1-5
TGTGCCAGTAGCCAAGGACAGGTTCACAATCAGCCCCAGCATTTT
CASSQGQVHNQPQHF
>TRBV6-6|NA|NA|16|TRBJ1-3
TGTGCCAGCAGCAACCCTCAGGGCCTCTCTGGAAACACCATATATTTT
CASSNPQGLSGNTIYF
>TRBV3-1/TRBV3-2|TRBD2|once|15|TRBJ2-2
TGTGCCAGCAGCCTCGGACTAGCGGACACCGGGGAGCTGTTTTTT
CASSLGLADTGELFF
>TRBV2|NA|NA|14|TRBJ1-1
TGTGCCAGCAGTGCACACAGGGTGGGCACTGAAGCTTTCTTT
CASSAHRVGTEAFF
>TRBV6-5|NA|NA|15|TRBJ1-3
TGTGCCAGCAGTTACGGAGTCTACTCTGGAAACACCATATATTTT
CASSYGVYSGNTIYF
>TRBV10-3|NA|NA|11|TRBJ2-3
TGTGCCACCGGGAGCACAGATACGCAGTATTTT
CATGSTDTQYF
>TRBV20-1|NA|NA|14|TRBJ1-5
TGCAGTGCTAGTAGGCAGGGGATCGATCAGCCCCAGCATTTT
CSASRQGIDQPQHF
>TRBV3-1/TRBV3-2|NA|NA|14|TRBJ1-5
TGTGCCAGCAGCCCAGACGGGACTTATCAGCCCCAGCATTTT
CASSPDGTYQPQHF
>TRBV2|NA|NA|17|TRBJ1-1
TGTGCCAGCAGTGAAAGTAACAGAACGCCGCACGACACTGAAGCTTTCTTT
CASSESNRTPHDTEAFF
>TRBV19|TRBD1|NA|15|TRBJ1-1
TGTGCCAGTTTAAAGCCACAGGGGGCGGGCACTGAAGCTTTCTTT
CASLKPQGAGTEAFF
>TRBV7-2|TRBD1|NA|15|TRBJ2-7
TGTGCCAGCAGCTATTCCGGGACAGGGACCCACGAGCAGTACTTC
CASSYSGTGTHEQYF
>TRBV7-8|TRBD1|NA|15|TRBJ1-3
TGTGCCAGCAGCGGACCAGGGGGAACTGGAAACACCATATATTTT
CASSGPGGTGNTIYF
>TRBV27|NA|once|16|TRBJ2-5
TGTGCCAGCAGTTTACGGGGGTTCGGTGTCGTGGAGACCCAGTACTTC
CASSLRGFGVVETQYF
>TRBV30|NA|NA|14|TRBJ1-3
TGTGCCTGGAGTGTAACAGTCTCTGGAAACACCATATATTTT
CAWSVTVSGNTIYF
>TRBV2|NA|NA|12|TRBJ1-2
TGTGCCAGCAGTGAAGCGCTCGAGGGCTACACCTTC
CASSEALEGYTF
>TRBV9|TRBD2|NA|17|TRBJ2-1
TGTGCCAGCAGCGCTGATCGGACTAGCGGGGGGGCCGATGAGCAGTTCTTC
CASSADRTSGGADEQFF
>TRBV29-1|TRBD1|NA|15|TRBJ1-4
TGCAGCGTTGAAGGGGCCGGGACAGGGTATGAAAAACTGTTTTTT
CSVEGAGTGYEKLFF
>TRBV5-6|TRBD2|NA|16|TRBJ2-5
TGTGCCAGCAGCCCTCTAGCTAGCGGGGGGCGAGAGACCCAGTACTTC
CASSPLASGGRETQYF
>TRBV27|NA|NA|13|TRBJ1-6
TGTGCCAGCAGCGGGCAGGGTAGTTCACCCCTCCACTTT
CASSGQGSSPLHF
>TRBV6-1|NA|once|16|TRBJ1-1
TGTGCCAGCAGTGTAACAGGTATAGGGGTGAACACTGAAGCTTTCTTT
CASSVTGIGVNTEAFF
>TRBV27|NA|NA|13|TRBJ2-3
TGTGCCAGCAGTCCCCAGGGGACAGATACGCAGTATTTT
CASSPQGTDTQYF
>TRBV2|TRBD1|NA|13|TRBJ1-1
TGTGCCAGCACCAGGGACAGGGTGGATGGAGCTTTCTTT
CASTRDRVDGAFF
>TRBV7-3|NA|NA|16|TRBJ1-6
TGTGCCAGCAGCTTAACGGGGAGCTCCTATAATTCACCCCTCCACTTT
CASSLTGSSYNSPLHF
>TRBV30|TRBD1|NA|17|TRBJ1-6
TGTGCCTGGACCCTTTGGGGGACAGGGGGAGGAAATTCACCCCTCCACTTT
CAWTLWGTGGGNSPLHF
>TRBV7-2|TRBD1|NA|16|TRBJ1-3
TGTGCCAGCAGCCAGGGACAGGGGGCGCCTGGAAACACCATATATTTT
CASSQGQGAPGNTIYF